The 2 T cell receptor beta chains presented below share a single source sample, sequenced in a study of T-cell memory formation after mild COVID-19. One entry per CDR3 protein, called by TCRdb with MiXCR from the 5' RACE reads. This repertoire shows roughly 340,000 distinct CDR3 sequences, 20% to 25% found once; its top ten account for around 20%. The sample comprised PBMCs or a T cell subset sorted from them (not recorded which). These receptors all come from a man younger than 30 who had mild COVID-19 (a few samples of this study predate the infection). Cell type and time point are not known.

This chain connects TRBV6-5 to TRBJ1-4; D call uncertain. Germline CDR1 and CDR2: MNHEY and SVGAGI. V was clipped by 2 bases and J by 7 bases, with 14 bases between them. The CDR3 spans 15 residues. CDR3 DNA: TGTGCCAGCAGTTACAGTCCAGCTGGTAGTGAAAAACTGTTTTTT. As protein: CASSYSPAGSEKLFF.

The gene calls are TRBV6-5 and TRBJ1-4; D gene unclear. The germline gives CDR1 MNHEY, CDR2 SVGAGI. With 3 bases removed from V and 4 bases from J, the gap between germline ends came to 9 bases. The CDR3 has 14 residues. Here the CDR3 reads CASSYPQHNEKLFF. CDR3 sequence (DNA): TGTGCCAGCAGTTATCCTCAGCATAATGAAAAACTGTTTTTT.